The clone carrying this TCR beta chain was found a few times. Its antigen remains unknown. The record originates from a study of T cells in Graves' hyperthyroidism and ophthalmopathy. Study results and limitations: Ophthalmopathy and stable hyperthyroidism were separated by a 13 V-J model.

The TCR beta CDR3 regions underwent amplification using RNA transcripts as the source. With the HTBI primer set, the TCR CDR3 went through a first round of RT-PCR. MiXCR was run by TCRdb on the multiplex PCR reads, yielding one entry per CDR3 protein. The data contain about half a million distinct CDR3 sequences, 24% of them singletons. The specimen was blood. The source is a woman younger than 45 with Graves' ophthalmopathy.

CDR3 loop: CSAGTSGGLWGIQYF. DNA for the CDR3: TGCAGTGCCGGGACTAGCGGGGGCTTATGGGGGATCCAGTACTTC. The V gene is TRBV20-1, the J gene TRBJ2-5; 14 nucleotides align to TRBD2. The CDR3 length is 15 residues. Germline loops: CDR1 DFQATT, CDR2 SNEGSKA (reference sequence). Losses at the gene ends were 6 bases for V and 10 bases for J; bases not matched to a gene: 13.